The 25 T cell receptor beta chains in this list originate from one sample, sequenced in a study of T cells in Graves' hyperthyroidism and ophthalmopathy. TCR beta CDR3 regions were amplified from RNA. The HTBI primer set drove a first-round RT-PCR of the TCR CDR3. One entry per CDR3 protein results from TCRdb running MiXCR on the multiplex PCR reads. The sample lists fewer than 450,000 distinct CDR3 sequences; around 20% were seen once. Sequencing was performed on blood. The receptors stem from a man aged 18 to 35 with Graves' ophthalmopathy.

This clonotype was detected ten times or more. The chain combines TRBV11-2 with TRBJ1-3; 7 bases fit TRBD1. Germline CDR1 and CDR2: SGHAT and FQNNGV. V shed 6 bases, J shed 4 bases, and the junction held 9 bases outside the gene matches. This CDR3 has 15 residues. The CDR3 reads CASRRTGEGGNTIYF. In nucleotides, the CDR3 is TGTGCCAGCAGGCGAACAGGGGAGGGAGGAAACACCATATATTTT.

In its sample, this clonotype was seen many times. The V call is TRBV20-1, the J call TRBJ2-1; 15 bases match TRBD2. The junction had 11 bases not matched to a gene; V was cut back by 5 bases and J by 9 bases. Germline CDR1 and CDR2: DFQATT and SNEGSKA (reference sequence). This CDR3 contains 16 residues. CDR3 in amino acids: CSAPHWTSGGAGEQFF. The CDR3 nucleotides read TGCAGTGCTCCCCATTGGACTAGCGGGGGGGCTGGTGAGCAGTTCTTC.

This clonotype was counted many times. The rearrangement uses TRBV9 and TRBJ1-1, with D perhaps TRBD1 (6 bases). Trimming left V 0 bases short and J 3 bases short, with 12 bases between. CDR3 length equals 15 residues. Per germline, CDR1 SGDLS and CDR2 YYNGEE. CDR3 region: CASSVERGLDTEAFF. The CDR3 region has the DNA TGTGCCAGCAGCGTAGAACGGGGGCTAGACACTGAAGCTTTCTTT.

V gene TRBV19 combines with J gene TRBJ1-5; D is undetermined. V was trimmed by 7 bases and J by 2 bases, leaving 12 bases between them. CDR1 and CDR2 (germline): LNHDA, SQIVND (reference sequence). This CDR3 has 14 amino acids. As DNA, the CDR3 is TGTGCCAGTACGACGTCAGCCGGCAATCAGCCCCAGCATTTT. Amino acids: CASTTSAGNQPQHF.

The table lists this clonotype with a few counts. The chain uses TRBV19 and TRBJ1-4; D remains ambiguous. The CDR3 is made up of 14 amino acids. Germline CDR1 reads LNHDA; CDR2 reads SQIVND (reference sequence). The V end lost 4 bases, the J end lost 6 bases, and 12 bases lay between the germline ends. The CDR3 DNA follows: TGTGCCAGTAGTACGGGCCAAGCCTATGAAAAACTGTTTTTT. Translating it yields CASSTGQAYEKLFF.

This clonotype was seen only a few times. The CDR3 bases are TGTGCCAGCACCAGGCGGGGGCCCCTCGAAAAACTGTTTTTT. This sequence encodes CASTRRGPLEKLFF. The rearrangement links TRBV6-1 to TRBJ1-4; maybe TRBD1 (6 bases). V was clipped by 7 bases and J by 8 bases, with 17 bases between them. The CDR3 covers 14 residues. CDR1 is MNHNS and CDR2 is SASEGT in the germline V gene.

At least ten counts were recorded for this clonotype. This chain links TRBV12-3 or TRBV12-4 with TRBJ2-7; 7 bases are shared with TRBD1. This CDR3 is built from 15 residues. The ends lost 5 bases at V and 3 bases at J; junction bases unmatched: 10. The CDR3 DNA reads TGTGCCAGCAGTCGAATCCAGGGGGTGAGCTACGAGCAGTACTTC. Encoded protein: CASSRIQGVSYEQYF.

This clonotype was recorded a few times. The chain joins TRBV10-3 to TRBJ2-5; D might be TRBD1 or TRBD2, each matching 5 bases. Germline CDR1 ENHRY, CDR2 SYGVKD. V lost 5 bases to trimming and J lost 1 base, with 11 bases between them. CDR3 length equals 14 residues. The CDR3 sequence is CAISIPGAQETQYF. CDR3 nucleotides: TGTGCCATCAGTATTCCCGGGGCCCAAGAGACCCAGTACTTC.

This clonotype was recorded at least ten times. V and J are TRBV19 and TRBJ1-1; 9 nucleotides line up with TRBD1. CDR3 length: 15 amino acids. The J segment lost 4 bases and the V segment lost 1 base, leaving 4 bases of the junction unmatched. Per the germline V gene, CDR1 is LNHDA and CDR2 is SQIVND (reference sequence). The DNA for the CDR3 is TGTGCCAGTAGTATAGGGACAGGGGTGGGCACTGAAGCTTTCTTT. Translated: CASSIGTGVGTEAFF. The full variable domain, in which reference TRBV19 and TRBJ1-1 provide the parts outside the CDR3, is DGGITQSPKYLFRKEGQNVTLSCEQNLNHDAMYWYRQDPGQGLRLIYYSQIVNDFQKGDIAEGYSVSREKKESFPLTVTSAQKNPTAFYLCASSIGTGVGTEAFFGQGTRLTVV.

This clonotype was seen repeatedly, ten times or more. CDR3 region: CASSLGGDQYF. DNA for the CDR3: TGTGCCAGCAGCTTGGGGGGGGACCAGTACTTC. This sequence joins TRBV5-8 and TRBJ2-5, with a possible D match to TRBD2 (6 bases). The CDR3 is made up of 11 amino acids. With 0 bases removed from V and 10 bases from J, the gap between germline ends came to 7 bases. CDR1 and CDR2 from the germline V gene are SGHTS and YDEGEE.

This clonotype has ten or more counts. The gene calls are TRBV7-9 and TRBJ2-1, with no clear D. Trimming stripped 1 base from V and 14 bases from J, with 12 bases between. This CDR3 is built from 12 residues. Germline CDR1 is SEHNR and CDR2 is FQNEAQ (reference sequence). The CDR3 DNA is TGTGCCAGCAGCTTAGGCGCGAGCGAGGAGTTCTTC. This codes for CASSLGASEEFF.

About this clonotype itself: Its ends do not fully match the called genes, so a read error is possible. The V and J genes are TRBV12-3 or TRBV12-4 and TRBJ2-1; D is uncertain. The CDR3 extends over 14 amino acids. The CDR3 reads CASSFVVNYNDQFF. CDR3 DNA: TGTGCCAGCAGTTTTGTGGTAAACTACAATGATCAGTTCTTC.

The chain couples TRBV4-2 to TRBJ1-6, with unresolved D. V lost 1 base to trimming and J lost 4 bases, with 14 bases between them. The CDR3 length is 17 residues. From germline, CDR1 is LGHNA and CDR2 YNFKEQ. The DNA for the CDR3 is TGTGCCAGCAGCCAAGTAATAAAAGGACCTTATAATTCACCCCTCCACTTT. Encoded protein: CASSQVIKGPYNSPLHF.

In the case of this clonotype: A read error is possible here, since a much larger clone lies one base away. The genes are TRBV2 and TRBJ1-1, with D maybe TRBD1 (5 bases). The CDR3 has 14 residues. Germline values: CDR1 SNHLY, CDR2 FYNNEI. The CDR3 spells CATSDPVQGLGAFF. The CDR3 DNA sequence: TGTGCCACCAGTGATCCGGTGCAGGGATTGGGAGCTTTCTTT.

Many counts were recorded for this clonotype. The chain is built from TRBV5-1 and TRBJ2-3; 10 bases line up with TRBD2. From germline, CDR1 is SGHRS and CDR2 YFSETQ. The CDR3 covers 15 residues. Trimming took 1 base from V and 4 from J; bases not matched to a gene: 3. The CDR3 bases are TGCGCCAGCAGCTTGAGCGGGGGGGCGTCAGATACGCAGTATTTT. Protein sequence: CASSLSGGASDTQYF.

The V and J genes are TRBV20-1 and TRBJ2-5; D perhaps matches TRBD1 (5 bases). From germline, CDR1 is DFQATT and CDR2 SNEGSKA (reference sequence). There are 14 residues in the CDR3. Trimming cost V 5 bases and J 3 bases, with 16 bases left between them. CDR3 bases: TGCAGTGCTTACAGAGCCGAAGGGGAAGAGACCCAGTACTTC. Its protein product is CSAYRAEGEETQYF.

This clonotype has just a few counts. The chain has TRBV18 and TRBJ2-1; TRBD2 matches 7 bases. Germline CDR1 is KGHSH and CDR2 is LQKENI. CDR3 size: 16 residues. J was trimmed by 4 bases and V by 2 bases; bases with no gene match: 8. The CDR3 sequence is CASSPGSQGGYNEQFF. CDR3 sequence (DNA): TGTGCCAGCTCACCAGGGTCGCAGGGAGGGTACAATGAGCAGTTCTTC. The variable domain in full, completed from reference TRBV18 and TRBJ2-1, reads NAGVMQNPRHLVRRRGQEARLRCSPMKGHSHVYWYRQLPEEGLKFMVYLQKENIIDESGMPKERFSAEFPKEGPSILRIQQVVRGDSAAYFCASSPGSQGGYNEQFFGPGTRLTVL.

This clonotype was found many times. This chain joins TRBV7-9 and TRBJ1-2; tentative D call: TRBD1 (5 bases). Per germline, CDR1 SEHNR and CDR2 FQNEAQ (reference sequence). Trimming stripped 4 bases from V and 5 bases from J, with 8 bases between. CDR3 length: 12 residues. DNA for the CDR3: TGTGCCAGCAGCTGGGACGGGTATGGCTACACCTTC. Protein sequence: CASSWDGYGYTF.

This clonotype was counted at least ten times. The chain links TRBV12-3 or TRBV12-4 to TRBJ2-5; D possibly corresponds to TRBD2 (7 bases). The CDR3 is 14 amino acids. The V end lost 2 bases, the J end lost 5 bases, and 12 bases lay between the germline ends. The CDR3, as DNA: TGTGCCAGCAGTTTAATAGGGGGGGCCGAGACCCAGTACTTC. Its translation: CASSLIGGAETQYF.

The chain is built from TRBV28 and TRBJ1-5; the match to TRBD1 covers 8 bases. CDR3 length equals 13 residues. The V segment lost 10 bases and the J segment 7 bases; nucleotides outside the gene matches: 9. The germline gives CDR1 MDHEN, CDR2 SYDVKM. The CDR3 here is CATKTGVGQPQHF. Here the CDR3 DNA reads TGTGCCACCAAGACAGGGGTTGGACAGCCCCAGCATTTT. The full variable domain, rest sourced from reference TRBV28 and TRBJ1-5, is DVKVTQSSRYLVKRTGEKVFLECVQDMDHENMFWYRQDPGLGLRLIYFSYDVKMKEKGDIPEGYSVSREKKERFSLILESASTNQTSMYLCATKTGVGQPQHFGDGTRLSIL.

This clonotype was seen at least ten times. The rearrangement joins TRBV11-1 to TRBJ2-7; 11 positions agree with TRBD2. CDR3 length: 17 amino acids. Germline CDR1 SGHAT, CDR2 FQDESV (reference sequence). After removal of 3 bases from V and 4 bases from J, the junction contained 11 bases not matched to a gene. The DNA for the CDR3 is TGTGCCAGCAGCTTCCGTCGTACTAGCGGGGGATCATACGAGCAGTACTTC. Protein: CASSFRRTSGGSYEQYF.

The chain links TRBV28 to TRBJ2-1, with TRBD2 identical over 8 bases. The V and J ends lost 7 bases and 4 bases, in that order; junction bases with no gene match: 3. The CDR3 covers 13 residues. Germline assignment: CDR1 MDHEN and CDR2 SYDVKM. The CDR3 DNA follows: TGTGCCAGCAAGGTAGCGGGATACAATGAGCAGTTCTTC. As protein: CASKVAGYNEQFF.

This clonotype was found once. This chain joins TRBV18 and TRBJ1-3, with unresolved D. Germline-derived CDR1 and CDR2 are KGHSH and LQKENI. V was trimmed by 1 base and J by 0 bases, leaving 10 bases between them. This CDR3 comprises 16 residues. The DNA for the CDR3 is TGTGCCAGCTCACCACAGGCCGGGGACTCTGGAAACACCATATATTTT. Protein sequence: CASSPQAGDSGNTIYF.

This clonotype appeared a few times. V is TRBV15 and J is TRBJ2-3, with D tentatively TRBD2 (5 bases). Germline lookup yields CDR1 LNHNV and CDR2 YYDKDF (reference sequence). This CDR3 comprises 15 residues. V dropped 3 bases and J dropped 1 base, with 11 bases sitting between them. For the CDR3, the DNA is TGTGCCACCAGCAGCTACGGGGTGGGCACAGATACGCAGTATTTT. The encoded protein is CATSSYGVGTDTQYF. The full variable domain, its missing parts supplied by reference TRBV15 and TRBJ2-3, is DAMVIQNPRYQVTQFGKPVTLSCSQTLNHNVMYWYQQKSSQAPKLLFHYYDKDFNNEADTPDNFQSRRPNTSFCFLDIRSPGLGDTAMYLCATSSYGVGTDTQYFGPGTRLTVL.

This clonotype was recorded at least ten times. The rearrangement links TRBV7-8 to TRBJ2-3; 9 bases line up with TRBD1. V dropped 5 bases and J dropped 0; count of bases not matched to a gene: 6. The CDR3 is made up of 16 amino acids. Germline CDR1 SGHVS, CDR2 FQNEAQ. The CDR3 here is CASSLGTGISTDTQYF. CDR3 nucleotide sequence: TGTGCCAGCAGCCTTGGGACAGGGATTAGCACAGATACGCAGTATTTT.